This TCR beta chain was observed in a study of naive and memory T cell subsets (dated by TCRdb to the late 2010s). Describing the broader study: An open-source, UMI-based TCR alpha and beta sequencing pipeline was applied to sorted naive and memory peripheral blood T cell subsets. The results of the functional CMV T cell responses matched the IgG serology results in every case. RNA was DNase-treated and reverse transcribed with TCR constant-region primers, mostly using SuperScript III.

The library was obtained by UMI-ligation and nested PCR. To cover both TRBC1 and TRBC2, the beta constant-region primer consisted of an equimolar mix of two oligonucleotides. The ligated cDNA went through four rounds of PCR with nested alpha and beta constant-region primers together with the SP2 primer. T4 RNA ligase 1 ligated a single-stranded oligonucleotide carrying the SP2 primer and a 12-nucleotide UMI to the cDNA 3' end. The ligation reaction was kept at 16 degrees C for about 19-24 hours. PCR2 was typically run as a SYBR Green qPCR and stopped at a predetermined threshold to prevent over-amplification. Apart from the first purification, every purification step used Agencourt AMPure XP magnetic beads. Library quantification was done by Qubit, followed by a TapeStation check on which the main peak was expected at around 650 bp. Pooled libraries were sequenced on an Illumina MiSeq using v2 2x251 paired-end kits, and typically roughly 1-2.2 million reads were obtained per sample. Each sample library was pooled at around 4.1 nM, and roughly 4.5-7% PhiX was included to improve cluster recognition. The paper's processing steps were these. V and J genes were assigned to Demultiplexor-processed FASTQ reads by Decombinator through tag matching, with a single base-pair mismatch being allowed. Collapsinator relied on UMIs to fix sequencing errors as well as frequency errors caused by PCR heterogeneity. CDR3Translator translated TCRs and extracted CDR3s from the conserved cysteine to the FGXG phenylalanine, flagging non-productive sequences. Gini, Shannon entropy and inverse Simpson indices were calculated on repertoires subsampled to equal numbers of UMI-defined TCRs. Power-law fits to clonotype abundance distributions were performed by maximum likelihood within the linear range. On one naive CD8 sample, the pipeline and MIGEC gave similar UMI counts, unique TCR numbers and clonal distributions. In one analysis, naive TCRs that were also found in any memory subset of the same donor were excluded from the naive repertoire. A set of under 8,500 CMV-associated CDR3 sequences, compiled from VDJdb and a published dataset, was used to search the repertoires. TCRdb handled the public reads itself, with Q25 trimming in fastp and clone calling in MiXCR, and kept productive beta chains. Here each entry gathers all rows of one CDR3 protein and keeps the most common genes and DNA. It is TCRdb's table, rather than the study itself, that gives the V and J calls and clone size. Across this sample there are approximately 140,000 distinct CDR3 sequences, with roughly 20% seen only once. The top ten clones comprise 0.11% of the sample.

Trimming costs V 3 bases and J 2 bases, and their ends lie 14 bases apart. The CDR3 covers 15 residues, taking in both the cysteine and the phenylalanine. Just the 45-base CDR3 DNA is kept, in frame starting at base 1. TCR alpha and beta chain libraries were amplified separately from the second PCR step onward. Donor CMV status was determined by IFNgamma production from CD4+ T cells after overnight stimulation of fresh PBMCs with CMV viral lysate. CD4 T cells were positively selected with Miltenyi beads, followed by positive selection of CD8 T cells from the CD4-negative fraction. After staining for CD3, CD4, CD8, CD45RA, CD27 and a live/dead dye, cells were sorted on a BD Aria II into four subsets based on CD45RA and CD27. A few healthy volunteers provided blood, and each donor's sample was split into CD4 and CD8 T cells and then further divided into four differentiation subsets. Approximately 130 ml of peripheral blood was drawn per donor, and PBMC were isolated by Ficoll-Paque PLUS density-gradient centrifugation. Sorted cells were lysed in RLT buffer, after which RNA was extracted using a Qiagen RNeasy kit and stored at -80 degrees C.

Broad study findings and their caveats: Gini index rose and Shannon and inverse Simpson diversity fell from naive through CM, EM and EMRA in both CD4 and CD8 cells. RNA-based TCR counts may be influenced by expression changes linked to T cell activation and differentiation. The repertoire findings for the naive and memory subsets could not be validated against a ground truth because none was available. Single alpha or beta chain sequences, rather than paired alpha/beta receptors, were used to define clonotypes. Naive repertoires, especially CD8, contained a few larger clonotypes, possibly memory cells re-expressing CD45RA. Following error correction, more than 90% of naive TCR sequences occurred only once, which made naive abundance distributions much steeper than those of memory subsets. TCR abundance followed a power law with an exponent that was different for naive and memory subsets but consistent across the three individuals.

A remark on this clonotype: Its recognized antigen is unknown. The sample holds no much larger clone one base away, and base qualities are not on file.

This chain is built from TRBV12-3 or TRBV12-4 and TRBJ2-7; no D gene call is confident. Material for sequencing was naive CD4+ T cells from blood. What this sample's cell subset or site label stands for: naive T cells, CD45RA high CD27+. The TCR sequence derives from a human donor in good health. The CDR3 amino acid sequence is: CASSLRASATYEQYF. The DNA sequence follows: TGTGCCAGCAGTTTGAGAGCGTCTGCTACCTACGAGCAGTACTTC.